These 5 T cell receptor beta chains were all obtained from the same sample, sequenced in a study of vaccination effects on CD4 cells after COVID-19. Sequencing followed a ViraFEST assay step that expanded antigen-specific CD4+ T cells with viral peptide pools. At the end of about 10 days of culture, CD4+ T cells were isolated. The person had PCR-confirmed SARS-CoV-2 infection between March and December 2020. Sequencing used immunoSEQ multiplex PCR; TCRdb keeps in-frame clones, though not all of them. Among around 19,000 clones listed, roughly four fifths were seen once. Their antigen targets remain unknown. The source was CD4+ T cells from PBMCs cultured with a peptide pool, collected before COVID-19 vaccination. Receptors were obtained from a human donor who had a prior SARS-CoV-2 infection.

This chain joins TRBV5-4 and TRBJ1-5; no definite D call. Per the germline V gene, CDR1 is SGHNT and CDR2 is YYREEE (reference sequence). The CDR3 runs to 13 residues. V lost 0 bases to trimming and J lost 6 bases, with 7 bases between them. The CDR3 sequence is CASSLEGGQPQHF. In DNA form, the CDR3 reads TGTGCCAGCAGCTTGGAGGGCGGTCAGCCCCAGCATTTT.

This clone was observed a handful of times. The rearrangement links TRBV5-1 to TRBJ2-7, with D possibly called TRBD1 or TRBD2 (6 bases each). The CDR3 spans 16 residues. Germline loops: CDR1 SGHRS, CDR2 YFSETQ. V was trimmed by 0 bases and J by 4 bases, leaving 17 bases between them. The CDR3 spells CASSLGYGGEGYEQYF. The CDR3 region has the DNA TGCGCCAGCAGCTTGGGATACGGGGGCGAGGGTTACGAGCAGTACTTC.

The chain employs TRBV5-1 and TRBJ2-3; TRBD2 matches at 10 bases. CDR1 and CDR2 from the germline V gene are SGHRS and YFSETQ. The length of the CDR3 is 17 residues. V lost 1 base to trimming and J lost 0 bases; unmatched junction nucleotides: 5. This chain's CDR3 is CASSLTAGGPSTDTQYF. In DNA form, the CDR3 reads TGCGCCAGCAGCTTGACAGCGGGGGGGCCGAGCACAGATACGCAGTATTTT. Using reference TRBV5-1 and TRBJ2-3 for the parts outside the CDR3, the full variable domain is KAGVTQTPRYLIKTRGQQVTLSCSPISGHRSVSWYQQTPGQGLQFLFEYFSETQRNKGNFPGRFSGRQFSNSRSEMNVSTLELGDSALYLCASSLTAGGPSTDTQYFGPGTRLTVL.

This clone has more than one count but fewer than ten. This chain uses TRBV7-9 with TRBJ1-1, with TRBD1 identical over 8 bases. The V and J ends lost 7 bases and 13 bases, in that order; junction bases with no gene match: 8. The CDR3 has 11 residues. Germline loops: CDR1 SEHNR, CDR2 FQNEAQ (reference sequence). The CDR3 sequence: CASNPTGVDFF. The CDR3 DNA sequence: TGTGCCAGCAATCCGACAGGGGTGGATTTCTTT.

This clone was recorded a few times. The chain uses TRBV11-3 and TRBJ2-1, with 9 bases matching TRBD2. The germline V gene has CDR1 SGHNT and CDR2 YENEEA. The CDR3 extends over 17 amino acids. After removal of 3 bases from V and 9 bases from J, the junction contained 15 bases not matched to a gene. In DNA form, the CDR3 reads TGTGCCAGCAGCTTTCACCTCGGGGGGGCTAGCGGGGTTGAGCAGTTCTTC. The encoded protein is CASSFHLGGASGVEQFF.